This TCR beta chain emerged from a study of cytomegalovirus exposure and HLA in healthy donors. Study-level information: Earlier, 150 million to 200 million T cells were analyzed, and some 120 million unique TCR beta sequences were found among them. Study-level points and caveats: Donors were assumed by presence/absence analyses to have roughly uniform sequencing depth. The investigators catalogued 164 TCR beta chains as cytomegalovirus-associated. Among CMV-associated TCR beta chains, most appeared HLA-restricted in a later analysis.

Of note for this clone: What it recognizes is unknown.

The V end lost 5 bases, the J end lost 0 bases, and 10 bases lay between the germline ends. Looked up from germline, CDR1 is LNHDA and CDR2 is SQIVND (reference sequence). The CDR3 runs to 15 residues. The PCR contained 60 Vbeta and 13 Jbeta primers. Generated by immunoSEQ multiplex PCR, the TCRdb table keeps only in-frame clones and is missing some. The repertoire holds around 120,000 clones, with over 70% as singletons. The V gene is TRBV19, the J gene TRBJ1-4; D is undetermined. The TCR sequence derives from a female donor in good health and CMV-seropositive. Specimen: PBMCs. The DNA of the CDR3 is TGTGCCAGTAGTCCGGGGTCCCCAACTAATGAAAAACTGTTTTTT. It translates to CASSPGSPTNEKLFF.